The 26 T cell receptor beta chains reported below all come from one sample, sequenced in a study of blood T cell repertoires in COVID-19. Profiling relied on immunoSEQ multiplex PCR, and the TCRdb table lists in-frame clones only, not all of them. In the table there are about 240,000 clones, approximately 85% of which are singletons. The sequenced sample consisted of peripheral blood. These TCRs come from a woman older than 75 with COVID-19, enrolled during active disease.

The chain combines TRBV30 with TRBJ1-1; 11 bases are shared with TRBD1. The CDR3 runs 17 residues. CDR1 and CDR2 (germline): GTSNPN, SVGIG (reference sequence). After removal of 2 bases from V and 0 bases from J, the junction contained 8 bases not matched to a gene. The CDR3 nucleotides are TGTGCCTGGAGTCCCCGGGACAGGGGGAATCTGAACACTGAAGCTTTCTTT. Its protein product is CAWSPRDRGNLNTEAFF.

V is TRBV27 and J is TRBJ1-6, with D uncertain. V was trimmed by 10 bases and J by 0 bases, leaving 7 bases between them. There are 13 residues in the CDR3. Germline values: CDR1 MNHEY, CDR2 SMNVEV (reference sequence). The CDR3 sequence: CATASSYNSPLHF. In nucleotides, the CDR3 is TGTGCCACCGCGAGCTCCTATAATTCACCCCTCCACTTT.

The V gene is TRBV18, the J gene TRBJ1-1, with D hard to call. V was pared by 4 bases and J by 0 bases, with 12 bases between. This CDR3 has 15 residues. CDR1 and CDR2 from the germline V gene are KGHSH and LQKENI. CDR3 region: CASSRVDTMNTEAFF. CDR3 coding DNA: TGTGCCAGCTCACGAGTCGACACAATGAACACTGAAGCTTTCTTT.

The genes are TRBV18 and TRBJ1-5; D possibly corresponds to TRBD1 (5 bases). Germline V lookup: CDR1 KGHSH, CDR2 LQKENI. The CDR3 sequence is 15 residues long. Trimming removed 5 bases at V and 3 bases at J, with 14 bases between. CDR3 nucleotide sequence: TGTGCCAGCTCATTAACCGACAGCTCCAATCAGCCCCAGCATTTT. It yields the protein CASSLTDSSNQPQHF.

The chain carries TRBV6-2 or TRBV6-3 and TRBJ1-2; D not certain. The CDR3 length is 12 residues. Trimming shortened V by 2 bases and J by 5 bases, and 6 bases separated the two germline ends. Germline loops: CDR1 MNHEY, CDR2 SVGEGT. CDR3 sequence: CASSYNSYGYTF. The CDR3, as DNA: TGTGCCAGCAGTTACAACAGTTATGGCTACACCTTC.

Notes on this clone: Other DNA sequences in the sample encode the same CDR3. This chain joins TRBV7-9 and TRBJ1-4; 8 bases are shared with TRBD1. V was clipped by 0 bases and J by 6 bases; unmatched bases: 3. Per the germline V gene, CDR1 is SEHNR and CDR2 is FQNEAQ (reference sequence). The CDR3 spans 15 residues. The DNA for the CDR3 is TGTGCCAGCAGCTTAGCCGACAGGGGAGATGAAAAACTGTTTTTT. It codes for CASSLADRGDEKLFF.

This clone was found a few times. This chain links TRBV11-2 with TRBJ2-7, with D perhaps matching TRBD2 (5 bases). Trimming cost V 4 bases and J 3 bases, with 10 bases left between them. The CDR3 loop spans 13 amino acids. The germline V gene encodes CDR1 SGHAT and CDR2 FQNNGV. CDR3 sequence reads: CASSSWTGYEQYF. Here the CDR3 DNA reads TGTGCCAGCAGCTCCTGGACTGGCTACGAGCAGTACTTC.

The rearrangement links TRBV19 to TRBJ1-5, with 7 positions matching TRBD1. Losses at the gene ends were 7 bases for V and 0 bases for J; bases not matched to a gene: 6. Germline loops: CDR1 LNHDA, CDR2 SQIVND (reference sequence). This CDR3 has 15 amino acids. CDR3 protein: CASNPGGYSNQPQHF. In nucleotides, the CDR3 is TGTGCCAGTAACCCAGGGGGGTATAGCAATCAGCCCCAGCATTTT. Full variable domain (outside the CDR3, taken from reference TRBV19 and TRBJ1-5): DGGITQSPKYLFRKEGQNVTLSCEQNLNHDAMYWYRQDPGQGLRLIYYSQIVNDFQKGDIAEGYSVSREKKESFPLTVTSAQKNPTAFYLCASNPGGYSNQPQHFGDGTRLSIL.

The J gene is TRBJ1-2, the V gene TRBV9; possibly TRBD1 for D (5 bases). CDR3 length equals 13 residues. V shed 3 bases and J shed 4 bases, with 10 bases lying between them. Germline values: CDR1 SGDLS, CDR2 YYNGEE. CDR3 nucleotide sequence: TGTGCCAGCAGCGGACAGAGACTCTATGGCTACACCTTC. It translates to CASSGQRLYGYTF.

The chain joins TRBV6-5 to TRBJ1-2; D may be TRBD1 (6 bases). The germline gives CDR1 MNHEY, CDR2 SVGAGI. This CDR3 comprises 16 residues. Trimming stripped 2 bases from V and 6 bases from J, with 19 bases between. This CDR3 reads CASSYVGPKGGHGYTF. The CDR3 DNA reads TGTGCCAGCAGTTACGTAGGGCCTAAGGGGGGGCATGGCTACACCTTC.

The chain recombines TRBV19 with TRBJ1-2; possible D gene TRBD1, 5 bases. This CDR3 has 13 residues. V lost 6 bases and J lost 4, with 12 bases in between. The V gene's germline CDR1 is LNHDA and CDR2 SQIVND (reference sequence). CDR3 amino acids: CASSRDSRYGYTF. CDR3 DNA sequence: TGTGCCAGTAGCCGGGACTCGCGCTATGGCTACACCTTC.

In this sample, this clone turned up once. This rearrangement joins TRBV7-9 to TRBJ1-2; TRBD1 matches 9 bases. The CDR3 length is 18 residues. V dropped 2 bases and J dropped 3; count of bases not matched to a gene: 13. Germline V gene lookup returns CDR1 SEHNR and CDR2 FQNEAQ (reference sequence). The CDR3 DNA reads as TGTGCCAGCAGCTTACGCTGGGGACAGGGAAGTTTAGACTATGGCTACACCTTC. The encoded protein is CASSLRWGQGSLDYGYTF.

The V gene is TRBV2, the J gene TRBJ1-4; D is possibly TRBD1 (5 bases). CDR1 and CDR2 from the germline V gene are SNHLY and FYNNEI. Trimming removed 7 bases from V and 7 bases from J, with 16 bases in between. The CDR3 covers 14 residues. The CDR3 reads CASTNGGVGEKLFF. CDR3 sequence (DNA): TGTGCCAGCACCAACGGAGGGGTCGGTGAAAAACTGTTTTTT.

V gene TRBV9 combines with J gene TRBJ1-2; no reliable D call. V was trimmed by 3 bases and J by 4 bases, leaving 19 bases between them. Germline CDR1 SGDLS, CDR2 YYNGEE. The CDR3 runs to 16 residues. The CDR3: CASSALPATPLYGYTF. The DNA of the CDR3 is TGTGCCAGCAGCGCCTTACCCGCGACTCCGCTCTATGGCTACACCTTC. The variable domain in full, with the rest retrieved from reference TRBV9 and TRBJ1-2, is DSGVTQTPKHLITATGQRVTLRCSPRSGDLSVYWYQQSLDQGLQFLIQYYNGEERAKGNILERFSAQQFPDLHSELNLSSLELGDSALYFCASSALPATPLYGYTFGSGTRLTVV.

Only a few counts were recorded for this clone. This chain joins TRBV21-1 and TRBJ1-4; the tabulated D call, TRBD1, remains unverified against the DNA. TRBV21-1 corresponds to a pseudogene. The CDR3 covers 18 residues. CDR3 sequence: CASRETGLRSATNEKLFF. Here the CDR3 DNA reads TGTGCCAGCAGGGAAACAGGGTTGCGTTCAGCAACTAATGAAAAACTGTTTTTT.

The chain combines TRBV6-6 with TRBJ2-1; 7 nucleotides match TRBD1. Germline V gene sequence: CDR1 MNHNY, CDR2 SVGAGI (reference sequence). The CDR3 runs to 14 residues. Unmatched junction bases numbered 8, after V lost 7 bases and J lost 5 bases. CDR3 nucleotides: TGTGCCAGCATCCTGACGGGACAGAACAATGAGCAGTTCTTC. It is translated as CASILTGQNNEQFF.

This rearrangement joins TRBV6-5 to TRBJ1-2; no reliable D call. Germline-derived CDR1 and CDR2 are MNHEY and SVGAGI. V lost 6 bases and J lost 5, with 22 bases in between. CDR3 length: 16 residues. The CDR3 here is CASSYGLDAGSYGYTF. As DNA, the CDR3 is TGTGCCAGCAGCTACGGACTGGATGCGGGGTCGTATGGCTACACCTTC.

The chain links TRBV6-2 or TRBV6-3 to TRBJ2-5; D is ambiguous. V lost 1 base and J lost 3, with 3 bases in between. The CDR3 runs to 12 residues. The germline V gene has CDR1 MNHEY and CDR2 SVGEGT. The CDR3 protein is CASSYFKETQYF. CDR3 nucleotides: TGTGCCAGCAGTTACTTCAAAGAGACCCAGTACTTC.

This clone has just one count. This chain connects TRBV18 to TRBJ1-2; 7 nucleotides agree with TRBD1. From germline, CDR1 is KGHSH and CDR2 LQKENI. The CDR3 consists of 13 residues. The trim removed 6 bases at V and 6 bases at J, leaving 7 bases unmatched. The CDR3 sequence: CASSPGQADGYTF. The CDR3 nucleotides read TGTGCCAGCTCTCCCGGACAGGCAGATGGCTACACCTTC.

This chain links TRBV7-9 with TRBJ1-2; no clear D. V was clipped by 1 base and J by 8 bases, with 14 bases between them. The CDR3 extends over 14 amino acids. Germline CDR1 SEHNR, CDR2 FQNEAQ (reference sequence). CDR3: CASSLGTTTAGYTF. The CDR3 nucleotides read TGTGCCAGCAGCTTAGGGACTACCACCGCGGGCTACACCTTC.

With regard to this clone: Within the sample, other DNA sequences also encode this same CDR3. CDR3 bases: TGCGCCAGCAGCTCGGGACTAGCGGGAAACACCGGGGAGCTGTTTTTT. Its protein is CASSSGLAGNTGELFF. V and J are TRBV5-1 and TRBJ2-2, with 13 nucleotides matching TRBD2. The CDR3 sequence is 16 residues long. CDR1 is SGHRS, CDR2 YFSETQ, per germline. J was trimmed by 2 bases and V by 3 bases; bases with no gene match: 1.

This chain uses TRBV18 with TRBJ1-4; tentative D call: TRBD1 (6 bases). Trimming shortened V by 5 bases and J by 1 base, and 11 bases separated the two germline ends. This CDR3 spans 15 amino acids. CDR1 is KGHSH, CDR2 LQKENI, per germline. In DNA, the CDR3 is TGTGCCAGCTCATCCGGACAGAGAACTAATGAAAAACTGTTTTTT. Amino acid sequence: CASSSGQRTNEKLFF.

This clone is a singleton in its sample. V gene TRBV21-1 combines with J gene TRBJ2-1; TRBD1, the table's D call, lacks a check against the DNA. TRBV21-1 is a known pseudogene. The CDR3 contains 15 residues. The CDR3 nucleotides are TGTGCCAGCAGCATCCGGGACAGCTCCTACAATGAGCAGTTCTTC. This encodes CASSIRDSSYNEQFF.

This chain uses TRBV10-3 with TRBJ1-1, with TRBD1 matching 8 bases. Losses at the gene ends were 4 bases for V and 0 bases for J; bases not matched to a gene: 1. CDR3 size: 14 residues. The germline CDR1 and CDR2 sequences are ENHRY and SYGVKD. The chain's CDR3 is CAISGTGLNTEAFF. CDR3 coding DNA: TGTGCCATCAGTGGGACAGGGCTGAACACTGAAGCTTTCTTT.

The CDR3 DNA follows: TGTGCCAGCAGCTTGGGGGACAGGGCAGTCGGCACAGATACGCAGTATTTT. Protein sequence: CASSLGDRAVGTDTQYF. This chain links TRBV7-9 with TRBJ2-3; 9 bases align to TRBD1. In germline, CDR1 is SEHNR, CDR2 FQNEAQ (reference sequence). This CDR3 spans 17 amino acids. V lost 3 bases and J lost 1; bases outside the gene matches: 8.

The gene calls are TRBV6-1 and TRBJ2-7; the D gene is possibly TRBD1 (5 bases). Trimming pared 2 bases from V and 0 bases from J, leaving 14 bases between. The CDR3 totals 16 residues. Germline V gives CDR1 MNHNS, CDR2 SASEGT. Here the CDR3 reads CASSEYGQPVSYEQYF. DNA of the CDR3: TGTGCCAGCAGTGAATATGGACAACCAGTCTCCTACGAGCAGTACTTC.